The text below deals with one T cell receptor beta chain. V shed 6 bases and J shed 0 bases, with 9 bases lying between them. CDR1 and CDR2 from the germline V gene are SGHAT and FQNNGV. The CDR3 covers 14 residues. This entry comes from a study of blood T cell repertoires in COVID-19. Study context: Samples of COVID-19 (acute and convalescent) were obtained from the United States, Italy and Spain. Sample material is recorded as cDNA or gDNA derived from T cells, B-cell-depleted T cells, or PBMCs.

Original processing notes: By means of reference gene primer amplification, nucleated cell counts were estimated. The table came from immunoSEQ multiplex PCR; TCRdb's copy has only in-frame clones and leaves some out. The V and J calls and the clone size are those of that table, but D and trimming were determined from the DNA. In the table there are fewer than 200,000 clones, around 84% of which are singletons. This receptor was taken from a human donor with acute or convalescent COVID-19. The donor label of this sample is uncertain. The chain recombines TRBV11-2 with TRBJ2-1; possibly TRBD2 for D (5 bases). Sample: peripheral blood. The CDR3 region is CASSSTSSYNEQFF. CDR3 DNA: TGTGCCAGCAGTTCAACTAGCTCCTACAATGAGCAGTTCTTC.